These T cell receptor beta chains were read from a single sample in a study of T cell repertoires in cytomegalovirus infection. TCRdb re-analysed the reads in MiXCR, keeping a single row per CDR3 protein. The sample contains about 260,000 distinct CDR3 sequences, roughly 10% of which appear only once. The sequencing sample was made of PBMCs. The receptors shown here come from a human donor in good health (CMV status not recorded). Some clones in this sample may be carry-over from other donors' samples. Both conserved end residues are part of each CDR3. A D gene is named only where the DNA matches it firmly. Rows may omit the clone size; those that give it use once, few, many or a size class.

J gene	D gene	V gene	clone size	CDR3 protein	CDR3 DNA
TRBJ1-2	TRBD1	TRBV7-2	many	CASSLRGDRGDYGYTF	TGTGCCAGCAGCTTACGCGGGGACAGGGGAGACTATGGCTACACCTTC
TRBJ1-2	.	TRBV12-3/TRBV12-4	many	CASREMGGAYGYTF	TGTGCCAGCAGAGAAATGGGGGGGGCTTATGGCTACACCTTC
TRBJ2-1	.	TRBV25-1	.	CASSEYEGGDNEQFF	TGTGCCAGCAGTGAATATGAAGGAGGGGACAATGAGCAGTTCTTC
TRBJ1-6	TRBD1	TRBV11-2	many	CASSLEVVGGSPLHF	TGTGCCAGCAGCTTAGAGGTAGTAGGGGGCTCACCCCTCCACTTT
TRBJ1-5	TRBD1	TRBV27	many	CASHGNWQGVYQPQHF	TGTGCCAGCCACGGGAATTGGCAGGGGGTCTATCAGCCCCAGCATTTT
TRBJ1-1	TRBD1	TRBV7-2	many	CASSRDRAAEAFF	TGTGCCAGCAGCCGTGACAGGGCCGCTGAAGCTTTCTTT
TRBJ1-6	.	TRBV7-2	many	CASSPVQSYNSPLHF	TGTGCCAGCAGCCCGGTGCAGTCCTATAATTCACCCCTCCACTTT
TRBJ2-3	.	TRBV6-6	.	CASRPNIGRTDTQYF	TGTGCCAGCAGACCGAATATAGGGCGCACAGATACGCAGTATTTT
TRBJ2-4	.	TRBV7-2	many	CASSLEGRIKNIQYF	TGTGCCAGCAGCTTAGAAGGACGGATAAAAAACATTCAGTACTTC
TRBJ1-1	TRBD1	TRBV19	.	CASSIMDRAFAFF	TGTGCCAGTAGTATAATGGACAGGGCTTTCGCTTTCTTT
TRBJ2-5	.	TRBV11-2	many	CASSRRLGETQYF	TGTGCCAGCAGCCGTAGATTGGGAGAGACCCAGTACTTC
TRBJ1-4	TRBD1	TRBV7-2	many	CASSGTGGYEKLFF	TGTGCCAGCAGTGGGACAGGGGGGTATGAAAAACTGTTTTTT
TRBJ2-2	TRBD1	TRBV7-2	many	CASSRPGGHTGELFF	TGTGCCAGCAGCCGCCCAGGGGGACACACCGGGGAGCTGTTTTTT
TRBJ1-2	.	TRBV29-1	many	CSVEAPDRRANYGYTF	TGCAGCGTTGAGGCTCCTGACAGGAGAGCTAACTATGGCTACACCTTC
TRBJ2-1	TRBD2	TRBV20-1	.	CSAKLAGVPSSAEQFF	TGCAGTGCTAAACTAGCGGGAGTCCCCTCCTCTGCAGAGCAGTTCTTC
TRBJ2-5	.	TRBV28	few	CASSLTPNAGETQYF	TGTGCCAGCAGTCTAACCCCGAACGCCGGGGAGACCCAGTACTTC
TRBJ1-2	.	TRBV20-1	once	CSARTTYGYTF	TGCAGTGCTAGAACGACCTATGGCTACACCTTC
TRBJ1-1	TRBD1	TRBV20-1	.	CSARVGQGAEAFF	TGCAGTGCTAGAGTCGGGCAGGGGGCTGAAGCTTTCTTT
TRBJ1-5	TRBD1	TRBV29-1	few	CSVEGRPAGQPNQPQHF	TGCAGCGTTGAAGGGCGACCGGCGGGACAGCCCAATCAGCCCCAGCATTTT
TRBJ1-1	TRBD1	TRBV6-2/TRBV6-3	many	CASILENRGRTEAFF	TGTGCCAGCATCTTAGAAAACAGGGGGAGGACTGAAGCTTTCTTT
TRBJ2-5	.	TRBV6-2/TRBV6-3	few	CATSFELRQQETQYF	TGTGCCACCAGCTTCGAATTACGACAGCAAGAGACCCAGTACTTC
TRBJ2-1	TRBD1	TRBV5-6	few	CASSWDSVRQFF	TGTGCCAGCAGCTGGGACAGCGTTAGACAGTTCTTC
TRBJ1-1	.	TRBV28	few	CASEGNTEAFF	TGTGCCAGCGAAGGGAACACTGAAGCTTTCTTT
TRBJ2-7	TRBD2	TRBV7-2	.	CASSPGAGGSAYEQYF	TGTGCCAGCAGTCCGGGGGCGGGGGGATCCGCCTACGAGCAGTACTTC
TRBJ2-7	TRBD1	TRBV10-3	.	CAFSESVDRVEQYF	TGTGCCTTCAGTGAGTCCGTGGACAGGGTCGAGCAGTACTTC
TRBJ1-5	.	TRBV7-2	many	CASSAVQGGSNQPQHF	TGTGCCAGCAGCGCAGTACAGGGAGGGAGCAATCAGCCCCAGCATTTT
TRBJ2-2	TRBD2	TRBV11-2	few	CAIPRGGQTGELFF	TGTGCCATCCCTAGGGGAGGGCAAACCGGGGAGCTGTTTTTT
TRBJ1-1	TRBD1	TRBV20-1	many	CSARPDRDATEAFF	TGCAGTGCCCGACCCGACAGGGATGCCACTGAAGCTTTCTTT
TRBJ2-7	TRBD1	TRBV18	many	CASSPQGAPGYEQYF	TGTGCCAGCTCACCACAGGGGGCGCCGGGTTACGAGCAGTACTTC
TRBJ1-2	.	TRBV7-2	many	CASSLVTGNYGYTF	TGTGCCAGCAGCTTAGTGACGGGTAACTATGGCTACACCTTC
TRBJ1-2	.	TRBV28	few	CASKDRFYGYTF	TGTGCCAGCAAGGACAGATTCTATGGCTACACCTTC
TRBJ2-1	TRBD2	TRBV7-2	many	CALRGGASEQFF	TGTGCCCTTCGGGGGGGGGCGAGTGAGCAGTTCTTC
TRBJ1-6	.	TRBV6-2/TRBV6-3	.	CASSYSWSSYNSPLHF	TGTGCCAGCAGTTACTCCTGGAGCTCCTATAATTCACCCCTCCACTTT
TRBJ1-1	.	TRBV28	few	CASIRPPEAFF	TGTGCCAGCATCCGTCCCCCTGAAGCTTTCTTT
TRBJ1-5	TRBD1	TRBV19	few	CASSTDRGSNQPQHF	TGTGCCAGTAGTACGGACAGGGGAAGCAATCAGCCCCAGCATTTT
TRBJ1-5	.	TRBV12-3/TRBV12-4	.	CASSLKGGREKHF	TGTGCCAGCAGTTTAAAGGGTGGCAGGGAAAAGCATTTT
TRBJ2-7	TRBD1	TRBV7-8	many	CASSLDRLKYEQYF	TGTGCCAGCAGCTTGGACAGGTTGAAGTACGAGCAGTACTTC
TRBJ2-7	TRBD1	TRBV7-2	medium-sized	CASSLNRGLSEQYF	TGTGCCAGCAGCTTAAACAGGGGGCTGAGCGAGCAGTACTTC
TRBJ2-1	TRBD2	TRBV7-2	many	CASSLDSGGGRNEQFF	TGTGCCAGCAGCTTAGATTCAGGCGGGGGGCGGAATGAGCAGTTCTTC
TRBJ2-5	.	TRBV7-2	many	CASSLVRETQYF	TGTGCCAGCAGCTTAGTCCGGGAGACCCAGTACTTC
TRBJ1-5	.	TRBV20-1	many	CSVRGEVSNQPQHF	TGCAGTGTTCGGGGGGAGGTGAGCAATCAGCCCCAGCATTTT
TRBJ2-5	.	TRBV7-9	.	CASSSGQYQETQYF	TGTGCCAGCAGCTCCGGGCAGTACCAAGAGACCCAGTACTTC
TRBJ1-5	.	TRBV5-8	many	CASSPGVGTRENQPQHF	TGTGCCAGCAGCCCAGGGGTAGGGACAAGAGAGAATCAGCCCCAGCATTTT
TRBJ2-3	.	TRBV28	few	CASGLRGIGTDTQYF	TGTGCCAGCGGCTTGAGGGGGATCGGCACAGATACGCAGTATTTT
TRBJ2-1	TRBD2	TRBV6-1	.	CASSPQTSGIYNEQFF	TGTGCCAGCAGTCCCCAGACTAGCGGGATTTACAATGAGCAGTTCTTC
TRBJ1-1	.	TRBV11-2	.	CASSLVRSMNTEAFF	TGTGCCAGCAGCTTAGTTAGGTCTATGAACACTGAAGCTTTCTTT
TRBJ2-5	TRBD2	TRBV5-4	.	CASSLAGGMGETQYF	TGTGCCAGCAGCTTGGCCGGGGGGATGGGAGAGACCCAGTACTTC
TRBJ2-3	TRBD2	TRBV7-2	many	CASSLRLAGLPDTQYF	TGTGCCAGCAGCTTAAGACTAGCGGGACTTCCGGATACGCAGTATTTT
TRBJ1-1	.	TRBV7-2	many	CASSLGRVNTEAFF	TGTGCCAGCAGCTTGGGACGGGTGAACACTGAAGCTTTCTTT
TRBJ2-7	.	TRBV27	many	CASRPFSKIGGYEQYF	TGTGCCAGCAGGCCCTTCTCAAAAATTGGAGGCTACGAGCAGTACTTC